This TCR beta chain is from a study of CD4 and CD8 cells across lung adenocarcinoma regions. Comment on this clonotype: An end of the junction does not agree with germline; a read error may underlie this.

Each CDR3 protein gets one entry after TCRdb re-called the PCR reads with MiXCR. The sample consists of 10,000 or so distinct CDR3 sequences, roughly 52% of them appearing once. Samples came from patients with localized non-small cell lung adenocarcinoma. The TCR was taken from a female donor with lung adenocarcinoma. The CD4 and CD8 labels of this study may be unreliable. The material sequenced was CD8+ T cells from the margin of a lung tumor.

The CDR3: CGGRDQETQYF. CDR3 nucleotides: TGTGGGGGCCGTGACCAAGAGACGCAGTACTTC. The V gene is TRBV27, the J gene TRBJ2-5, with a possible D match to TRBD1 (5 bases). The CDR3 has 11 residues. Germline lookup yields CDR1 MNHEY and CDR2 SMNVEV (reference sequence).